This T cell receptor beta chain was captured in a study of cytomegalovirus exposure and HLA in healthy donors. Study in general: Of roughly 400 genotyped donors, around 84% clustered with self-reported Caucasian donors.

On this clone itself: Its target is not known.

Regarding the study as a whole: Specific recognition of CMV antigens was confirmed in vitro for a few chains (all CMV-associated). Rare TCR sequences dominated, though some public TCRs recurred in many donors. Evidence from a later analysis indicated that most CMV-associated TCR beta chains looked HLA-restricted.

Germline lookup yields CDR1 SGHVS and CDR2 FNYEAQ. The CDR3 length is 13 residues. The ends were cut back, 5 bases at V and 2 bases at J, with 9 bases in the middle. A multiplex PCR was run with 60 Vbeta primers and 13 Jbeta primers. Clones were sequenced by immunoSEQ multiplex PCR, and TCRdb holds only the in-frame ones, with some missing. The table shows roughly 250,000 clones, with over 70% occurring only once. The specimen sequenced was PBMCs. The chain has TRBV7-6 and TRBJ2-5; TRBD2 is a possible D gene (5 bases). The origin of this receptor is a girl aged 2 to 10 in good health and CMV-seronegative. CDR3 sequence: CASSPRGQETQYF. The CDR3 DNA reads as TGTGCCAGCAGCCCGCGAGGGCAAGAGACCCAGTACTTC. The whole variable domain, filled in from reference TRBV7-6 and TRBJ2-5, reads GAGVSQSPRYKVTKRGQDVALRCDPISGHVSLYWYRQALGQGPEFLTYFNYEAQQDKSGLPNDRFSAERPEGSISTLTIQRTEQRDSAMYRCASSPRGQETQYFGPGTRLLVL.